This TCR beta chain derives from a study of shared clonotypes between healthy human individuals. Study as a whole: For every donor, three CD4 naive, three CD4 memory, two CD8 naive and one CD8 memory plates were used.

Ten or more counts support this clone. The sample holds other DNA sequences that translate to the same CDR3. CDR1 SGHNT and CDR2 YYREEE come from the germline V gene (reference sequence). Unmatched junction bases numbered 1, after V lost 0 bases and J lost 9 bases. The CDR3 contains 14 residues. Nashville, Tennessee was home to all donors, each a Caucasian adult. Only in-frame clones appear in the TCRdb table, and some are missing; sequencing was by immunoSEQ multiplex PCR. The sample shows about 1 million clones, approximately 68% of them seen only once. This chain links TRBV5-4 with TRBJ1-6; 9 bases fit TRBD1. The receptor comes from a young man in good health. The source material was memory CD4+ T cells sorted from blood. As to subset: CD45RA-negative fraction. The CDR3 DNA reads as TGTGCCAGCAGCTTGGACAGGGGGCGTTCACCCCTCCACTTT. Protein product: CASSLDRGRSPLHF.